This is a list of T cell receptor beta chains from one sample in a study of T cells in Graves' hyperthyroidism and ophthalmopathy. TCRdb used MiXCR to reprocess the multiplex PCR reads, holding one entry per CDR3 protein. The table includes almost 600,000 distinct CDR3 sequences, about 15% detected once. Material: blood. These receptor sequences come from a woman aged 25 to 39 with Graves' hyperthyroidism that later progressed to Graves' ophthalmopathy. The CDR3 runs from the conserved cysteine through the conserved F or W. D genes are given only for firm matches. Clone size is given for some rows only: seen once, a few or many times, or a class if the clone is expanded.

NA | TRBJ1-5 | TRBV20-1 | many | CSAGLEWEPQHF | TGCAGTGCTGGGCTAGAGTGGGAGCCCCAGCATTTT
NA | TRBJ2-1 | TRBV2 | NA | CASSGGARNNEQFF | TGTGCCAGCAGTGGGGGGGCGCGGAACAATGAGCAGTTCTTC
TRBD2 | TRBJ2-3 | TRBV7-3 | NA | CASSVGTSGTGFTDTHYF | TGTGCCAGCAGCGTGGGGACTAGCGGGACCGGCTTCACAGATACGCACTATTTT
TRBD1 | TRBJ1-5 | TRBV6-1 | NA | CASRGTGVSNQPQHF | TGTGCCAGCAGGGGGACAGGGGTTAGCAATCAGCCCCAGCATTTT
NA | TRBJ2-7 | TRBV20-1 | many | CSATSPSGTGEQYF | TGCAGTGCTACCAGCCCTTCGGGTACGGGGGAGCAGTACTTC
NA | TRBJ1-5 | TRBV18 | NA | CASSSDSGNQPQHF | TGTGCCAGCTCGTCGGACAGCGGCAATCAGCCCCAGCATTTT
TRBD1 | TRBJ2-4 | TRBV7-9 | NA | CASSSGTGELLAKNIQYF | TGTGCCAGCAGCTCCGGGACAGGAGAGCTACTAGCCAAAAACATTCAGTACTTC
NA | TRBJ2-4 | TRBV10-1 | few | CASSESVGDNIQYF | TGCGCCAGCAGTGAGTCGGTAGGGGACAACATTCAGTACTTC
NA | TRBJ2-1 | TRBV19 | few | CASSPGSPNEQFF | TGTGCCAGTAGCCCCGGGTCCCCCAATGAGCAGTTCTTC
NA | TRBJ2-5 | TRBV20-1 | NA | CSAINRRSQETQYF | TGCAGTGCTATTAATCGTCGTAGTCAAGAGACCCAGTACTTC
NA | TRBJ1-2 | TRBV12-5 | many | CASGLIDSPRGYTF | TGTGCTAGTGGTTTGATCGACAGTCCTCGAGGCTACACCTTC
TRBD1 | TRBJ2-7 | TRBV7-2 | NA | CASSDRARAEQYF | TGTGCCAGCAGCGACAGGGCGCGGGCCGAGCAGTACTTC
TRBD2 | TRBJ2-3 | TRBV7-9 | NA | CASSYVAGSTDTQYF | TGTGCCAGCAGCTACGTAGCGGGATCCACAGATACGCAGTATTTT
TRBD2 | TRBJ2-2 | TRBV7-8 | NA | CASSTRRTSGTNTGELFF | TGTGCCAGCAGCACCCGACGGACTAGCGGGACGAACACCGGGGAGCTGTTTTTT
NA | TRBJ2-3 | TRBV29-1 | many | CSVESRIGTDTQYF | TGCAGCGTTGAATCCAGGATCGGCACAGATACGCAGTATTTT